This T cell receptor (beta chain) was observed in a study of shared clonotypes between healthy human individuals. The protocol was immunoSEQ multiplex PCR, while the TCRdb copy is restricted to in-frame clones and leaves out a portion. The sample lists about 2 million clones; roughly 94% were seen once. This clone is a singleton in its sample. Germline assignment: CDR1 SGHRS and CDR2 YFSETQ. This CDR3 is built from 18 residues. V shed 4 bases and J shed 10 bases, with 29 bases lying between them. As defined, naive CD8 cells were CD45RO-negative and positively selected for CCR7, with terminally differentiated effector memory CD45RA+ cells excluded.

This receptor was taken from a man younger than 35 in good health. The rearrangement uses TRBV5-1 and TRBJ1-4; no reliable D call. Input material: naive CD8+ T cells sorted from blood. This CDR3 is CASSEYDLTAAISGKLFF. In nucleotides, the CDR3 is TGCGCCAGCAGCGAATACGATCTTACAGCAGCGATTAGTGGAAAACTGTTTTTT.